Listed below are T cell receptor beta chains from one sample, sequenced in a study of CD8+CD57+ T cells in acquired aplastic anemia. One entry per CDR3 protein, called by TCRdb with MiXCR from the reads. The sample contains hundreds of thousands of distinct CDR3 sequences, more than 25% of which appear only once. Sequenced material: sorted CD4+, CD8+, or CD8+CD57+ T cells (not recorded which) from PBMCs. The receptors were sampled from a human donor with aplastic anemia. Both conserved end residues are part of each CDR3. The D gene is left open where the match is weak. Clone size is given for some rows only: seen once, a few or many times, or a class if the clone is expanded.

TGCAGTGCTAATAACAGGGAGGCGGTCAATCAGCCCCAGCATTTT CSANNREAVNQPQHF NA TRBV20-1 NA TRBJ1-5
TGCAGTGCTACAGGGGCCGAGCAGTACTTC CSATGAEQYF NA TRBV20-1 many TRBJ2-7
TGCAGTGCTAGCCCATTACTAGCCCGCGGCGAGCAGTACTTC CSASPLLARGEQYF NA TRBV20-1 many TRBJ2-7
TGCAGCGTATCAGGGCGGGGAACTGAAGCTTTCTTT CSVSGRGTEAFF NA TRBV29-1 many TRBJ1-1
TGTGCCAGCAGCCAAGTCAGGGGGTATGAGCAGTGCTTC CASSQVRGYEQCF TRBD1 TRBV3-1 NA TRBJ2-7
TGTGCCAGCAGCTTAGGAGACCGCAGAGGGGAGCCCCAGCATTTT CASSLGDRRGEPQHF NA TRBV7-2 many TRBJ1-5
TGTGCCAGTAGTAACGACAGGGTACGGACAGATACGCAGTATTTT CASSNDRVRTDTQYF TRBD1 TRBV19 many TRBJ2-3
TGTGCCTGGAGTCCTGCCGGGAATCAGCCCCAGCATTTT CAWSPAGNQPQHF NA TRBV7-2 few TRBJ1-5
TGTGCCAGCAGCTCACAAGTACAAATTAGGGAGACCCAGTACTTC CASSSQVQIRETQYF NA TRBV5-5 few TRBJ2-5
TGTGCCATCAGGGGGGACAGGGGGCGGAATTCACCCCTCCACTTT CAIRGDRGRNSPLHF TRBD1 TRBV10-3 few TRBJ1-6
TGTGCCAGCAGTACCGGGCCGGTCTATGGCTACACCTTC CASSTGPVYGYTF NA TRBV12-3/TRBV12-4 NA TRBJ1-2
TGCAGTGCTCATTTCCGGGATACGCAGTATTTT CSAHFRDTQYF NA TRBV20-1 many TRBJ2-3
TGTGCCAGCAGCTTGGCCGGGGGGGACACCATATATTTT CASSLAGGDTIYF NA TRBV5-8 NA TRBJ1-3
TGTGCCAGCAGCCCGGGGGACAGGGACAAGGGCCTTAACTATGGCTACACCTTC CASSPGDRDKGLNYGYTF TRBD1 TRBV11-1 few TRBJ1-2
TGCAGCGTGTTGAGACAGACACGCGGCAATGAGCAGTTCTTC CSVLRQTRGNEQFF NA TRBV29-1 many TRBJ2-1
TGTGCCAGCAGTTTGTATTTAGGGGGGTCGTCCTACGAGCAGTACTTC CASSLYLGGSSYEQYF NA TRBV12-3/TRBV12-4 NA TRBJ2-7
TGTGCCACCAGCCAGGGAGATTTGAGCAATCAGCCCCAGCATTTT CATSQGDLSNQPQHF NA TRBV15 many TRBJ1-5
TGTGCCAGCAGCCCCACGGCAGGGAACACTGAAGCTTTCTTT CASSPTAGNTEAFF NA TRBV9 few TRBJ1-1
TGTGCCAGCAATGTGGAGGGCGTCCACGAGCAGTACTTC CASNVEGVHEQYF NA TRBV2 NA TRBJ2-7
TGTGCCAGTGGGAAACAGGCGGCAACCTACGGGCAGTACTTC CASGKQAATYGQYF NA TRBV3-1 NA TRBJ2-5
TGTGCCTGGAACGCCCAATATAATTCACCCCTCCACTTT CAWNAQYNSPLHF NA TRBV30 few TRBJ1-6
TGTGCCAGCAGTGAAAATGTGGGATCAGGGGAGACCCAGTACTTC CASSENVGSGETQYF NA TRBV25-1 NA TRBJ2-5
TGTGCCAGCAGTATAAACAGGGAGCCCTACGAGCAGTACTTC CASSINREPYEQYF NA TRBV2 few TRBJ2-7
TGCAGTGCTAGATTTAGCGGGGGGCCTAAAGAGACCCAGTACTTC CSARFSGGPKETQYF TRBD2 TRBV20-1 NA TRBJ2-5
TGCAGTGCTGCACAAGAGGGGGCGCGGCCTGAAGCTTTCTTT CSAAQEGARPEAFF TRBD1 TRBV20-1 NA TRBJ1-1
TGTGCCAGCAGCAGGGACACCCACTCCTACGAGCAGTACTTC CASSRDTHSYEQYF NA TRBV7-3 many TRBJ2-7
TGCGCCAGCAGCCCGGGACCCGGGGGGACCCAGTACTTC CASSPGPGGTQYF NA TRBV5-1 few TRBJ2-5
TGTGCCAGTAGTTCCTCCGGGACAGCTAATGAAAAACTGTTTTTT CASSSSGTANEKLFF TRBD1 TRBV19 NA TRBJ1-4
TGCAGTGCTAGAGATGTAGCGGGGAGCTACGAGCAGTACTTC CSARDVAGSYEQYF TRBD2 TRBV20-1 many TRBJ2-7
TGCAGTGCTAGGGTTACAGGGTTAACCTACGAGCAGTACTTC CSARVTGLTYEQYF NA TRBV20-1 many TRBJ2-7
TGTGCCAGCAGTTCCCCAGGGGGCAGGTCCCAGCATTTT CASSSPGGRSQHF TRBD1 TRBV6-6 many TRBJ1-5
TGTGCCAGCAAGGATACTGTTAGCACAGATACGCAGTATTTT CASKDTVSTDTQYF NA TRBV7-2 many TRBJ2-3
TGTGCCAGTAGTATCGACTATGGCTACACCTTC CASSIDYGYTF NA TRBV19 many TRBJ1-2
TGTGCCAGCAGCGAAGACCGGGACAGATACAATGAGCAGTTCTTC CASSEDRDRYNEQFF TRBD1 TRBV11-2 NA TRBJ2-1
TGTGCCAGCAGTGAGAAAACGGGTAGTAACTATGGCTACACCTTC CASSEKTGSNYGYTF NA TRBV2 few TRBJ1-2
TGTGCCAGTGGTACCATGGCAGGGGGCACTGAAGCTTTCTTT CASGTMAGGTEAFF TRBD1 TRBV10-3 few TRBJ1-1
TGCAGTGCTAGGGCCCCCGTCCAGACAGGGAGCTACACCTTC CSARAPVQTGSYTF TRBD1 TRBV20-1 many TRBJ1-2
TGTGCCAGTAGTATAGATGGTCAGGGGCTCTATGGCTACACCTTC CASSIDGQGLYGYTF NA TRBV19 many TRBJ1-2
TGTGCCACCAGCAGAGATGGGGTGCGACAGCCCCAGCATTTT CATSRDGVRQPQHF NA TRBV15 NA TRBJ1-5
TGTGCCAGTAGTCCCGTGATGGAGGGGCCGTATAATTCACCCCTCCACTTT CASSPVMEGPYNSPLHF NA TRBV19 many TRBJ1-6
TGTGCCAGTAGTCCCTCCTTTACCTCTTTAACTGAAGCTTTCTTT CASSPSFTSLTEAFF NA TRBV19 NA TRBJ1-1
TGTGCCAGCAGTGAAGCGCTGGGGGATCTGTCACCCCTCCACTTT CASSEALGDLSPLHF NA TRBV2 few TRBJ1-6
TGTGCCAGCAGTGATCTGCAGCTCTTCTACGAGCAGTACTTC CASSDLQLFYEQYF NA TRBV2 many TRBJ2-7
TGTGCCATCAGTGAGGGGCTGGGGCAGGGAGAAGTCTATGGCTACACCTTC CAISEGLGQGEVYGYTF NA TRBV10-3 many TRBJ1-2
TGTGCCAGCAGCTTAATCATCACTGAAGCTTTCTTT CASSLIITEAFF NA TRBV7-8 many TRBJ1-1
TGTGCTAGCAGCCAACGGACCGGGGGTGAGCAGTACTTC CASSQRTGGEQYF NA TRBV7-7 many TRBJ2-7
TGTGCCAGCAGGATGGTCGGGGATACGCAGTATTTT CASRMVGDTQYF NA TRBV5-4 NA TRBJ2-3
TGTGCCAGTACCCCATTCTCTGGAAACACCATATATTTT CASTPFSGNTIYF NA TRBV19 many TRBJ1-3
TGTGCCAGCACCAGGAACGATAACTATGGCTACACCTTC CASTRNDNYGYTF NA TRBV12-3/TRBV12-4 many TRBJ1-2
TGTGCCACCAGCAGTACTGGGGAGCAGTACTTC CATSSTGEQYF NA TRBV15 many TRBJ2-7
TGTGCCACCAGTGATTCGGGGACAGGGGAAGCTTTCTTT CATSDSGTGEAFF TRBD1 TRBV24-1 NA TRBJ1-1
TGTGCCTGGGCACAGGGGAACAATCAGCCCCAGCATTTT CAWAQGNNQPQHF TRBD1 TRBV30 NA TRBJ1-5
TGTGCCAGCAGCTTAGGACAGGGGTCTGGCTACACCTTC CASSLGQGSGYTF TRBD1 TRBV6-1 many TRBJ1-2
TGTGCCAGTAGTCCCCAGCTTGGGCATGCCTACGAGCAGTACTTC CASSPQLGHAYEQYF NA TRBV19 many TRBJ2-7
TGTGCCAGTACCATGCTCGGAGGGCCTAGCAATCAGCCCCAGCATTTT CASTMLGGPSNQPQHF NA TRBV19 NA TRBJ1-5
TGTGCCAGCAGCTTAGATGTGCCGGGGGATGGCTACACCTTC CASSLDVPGDGYTF NA TRBV7-9 many TRBJ1-2
TGTGCCAGCAGCGTAGTCGGGACGAACACCGGGGAGCTGTTTTTT CASSVVGTNTGELFF NA TRBV9 NA TRBJ2-2
TGCATTGCTTCGGGACAGGGACCGTACAATGAGCAGTTCTTC CIASGQGPYNEQFF TRBD1 TRBV20-1 NA TRBJ2-1